The 23 T cell receptor beta chains in this list originate from one sample, sequenced in a study of technical replicates of blood from a few donors. The protocol was immunoSEQ multiplex PCR, while the TCRdb copy is restricted to in-frame clones and leaves out a portion. Altogether 98,000 or so clones are present, almost 96% being singletons, with the ten largest covering roughly 0.23%. Sequenced input: T cells isolated from PBMCs. Receptors were obtained from a human donor in good health.

This rearrangement joins TRBV14 to TRBJ1-1; D might be TRBD1 (5 bases). The CDR3 sequence is 13 residues long. V was cut by 1 base and J by 6 bases, with 9 bases left in between. Germline V CDR1 and CDR2: SGHDN, FVKESK. The CDR3 region is CASSQVRGAEAFF. CDR3 nucleotides: TGTGCCAGCAGCCAAGTGCGGGGGGCTGAAGCTTTCTTT.

This clone was observed a few times. The chain recombines TRBV6-1 with TRBJ2-7; D is undetermined. Germline CDR1 is MNHNS and CDR2 is SASEGT. The CDR3 has 14 amino acids. V was shortened by 1 base and J by 3 bases, with 10 bases between the two germline ends. As DNA, the CDR3 is TGTGCCAGCAGTGAAGTGGGCACTTACTACGAGCAGTACTTC. It translates to CASSEVGTYYEQYF.

The chain recombines TRBV19 with TRBJ2-1; no clear D gene. The CDR3 extends over 11 amino acids. V was shortened by 5 bases and J by 7 bases, with 6 bases between the two germline ends. Germline CDR1 is LNHDA and CDR2 is SQIVND (reference sequence). The CDR3 DNA sequence: TGTGCCAGTAGTGCGAGAAATGAGCAGTTCTTC. Translated, it gives CASSARNEQFF.

The chain is built from TRBV9 and TRBJ1-6, with D possibly being TRBD1 (6 bases). Germline V gene lookup returns CDR1 SGDLS and CDR2 YYNGEE. The germline V and J ends were trimmed by 4 bases and 10 bases, with 15 bases remaining between them. The CDR3 contains 14 residues. The CDR3 here is CASSLRQASSPLHF. The DNA of the CDR3 is TGTGCCAGCAGCTTAAGACAGGCTAGCTCACCCCTCCACTTT. Combining the CDR3 with reference TRBV9 and TRBJ1-6 gives the whole variable domain DSGVTQTPKHLITATGQRVTLRCSPRSGDLSVYWYQQSLDQGLQFLIQYYNGEERAKGNILERFSAQQFPDLHSELNLSSLELGDSALYFCASSLRQASSPLHFGNGTRLTVT.

The V call is TRBV6-1, the J call TRBJ2-1; 12 nucleotides align to TRBD2. CDR1 and CDR2 (germline): MNHNS, SASEGT. This CDR3 is built from 17 residues. V was clipped by 2 bases and J by 4 bases; unmatched bases: 6. The CDR3: CASSESGLAGRYNEQFF. Here the CDR3 DNA reads TGTGCCAGCAGTGAAAGTGGACTAGCGGGAAGATACAATGAGCAGTTCTTC.

The table lists this clone with a count of one. The chain employs TRBV6-5 and TRBJ2-7; weak D call: TRBD2 (5 bases). The CDR3 is 12 amino acids. V dropped 6 bases and J dropped 5 bases, with 11 bases sitting between them. Looked up from germline, CDR1 is MNHEY and CDR2 is SVGAGI. The CDR3 is CASRRTSDEQYF. As DNA, the CDR3 is TGTGCCAGCAGGCGGACTTCCGACGAGCAGTACTTC.

The V and J genes are TRBV12-5 and TRBJ2-7, with 7 bases matching TRBD2. CDR3 length: 14 amino acids. The germline V gene has CDR1 LGHNT and CDR2 FRNRAP. Germline trimming cut 5 bases from V and 4 bases from J; bases unmatched to any gene: 8. CDR3 nucleotides: TGTGCTAGTGGTGGACTAGGCCCGGAATACGAGCAGTACTTC. Translated: CASGGLGPEYEQYF. The full variable domain, its missing parts supplied by reference TRBV12-5 and TRBJ2-7, is DARVTQTPRHKVTEMGQEVTMRCQPILGHNTVFWYRQTMMQGLELLAYFRNRAPLDDSGMPKDRFSAEMPDATLATLKIQPSEPRDSAVYFCASGGLGPEYEQYFGPGTRLTVT.

Written as DNA, the CDR3 is TGTGCCAGCAGACCCGGACGAGGGTACGCGAACATTCAGTACTTC. Protein: CASRPGRGYANIQYF. The chain recombines TRBV28 with TRBJ2-4, with D maybe TRBD2 (5 bases). The CDR3 is 15 residues long. The germline CDR1 and CDR2 sequences are MDHEN and SYDVKM. V dropped 6 bases and J dropped 7 bases, with 19 bases sitting between them.

This clone was observed a single time. The rearrangement joins TRBV29-1 to TRBJ2-7; 9 bases match TRBD2. Trimming took 6 bases from V and 1 from J; bases not matched to a gene: 4. Germline-derived CDR1 and CDR2 are SQVTM and ANQGSEA. The CDR3 extends over 13 amino acids. CDR3 residues: CSVMTSGSYEQYF. The CDR3 DNA reads TGCAGCGTGATGACTAGCGGATCCTACGAGCAGTACTTC.

V is TRBV5-4 and J is TRBJ2-3; 10 nucleotides agree with TRBD2. Trimming at V came to 5 bases and at J to 5 bases, leaving 8 bases not matched to a gene. Germline CDR1 and CDR2: SGHNT and YYREEE (reference sequence). CDR3 length: 15 amino acids. The CDR3 region is CASSPSGGEIDTQYF. The CDR3 region has the DNA TGTGCCAGCAGTCCCAGCGGGGGGGAAATAGATACGCAGTATTTT.

This clone was seen a single time. The CDR3 here is CASSAGVGTNEKLFF. Here the CDR3 DNA reads TGTGCCAGCAGTGCGGGTGTGGGAACTAATGAAAAACTGTTTTTT. The gene calls are TRBV2 and TRBJ1-4, with D unresolved. V shed 4 bases and J shed 1 base, with 10 bases lying between them. Germline V lookup: CDR1 SNHLY, CDR2 FYNNEI. CDR3 size: 15 residues.

The rearrangement joins TRBV30 to TRBJ2-1, with D unclear. The CDR3 runs 14 residues. Germline assignment: CDR1 GTSNPN and CDR2 SVGIG (reference sequence). V was trimmed by 0 bases and J by 4 bases, leaving 10 bases between them. DNA of the CDR3: TGTGCCTGGAGTGTATCCAGGTATTACAATGAGCAGTTCTTC. It is translated as CAWSVSRYYNEQFF.

The V gene is TRBV5-6, the J gene TRBJ2-1, with TRBD2 matching 10 bases. J lost 5 bases, V lost 4 bases, and 15 bases had no gene match. This CDR3 has 18 amino acids. The germline gives CDR1 SGHDT, CDR2 YYEEEE. The CDR3 reads CASSPTEREGPGHNEQFF. CDR3 nucleotides: TGTGCCAGCAGCCCCACCGAGCGGGAGGGCCCGGGGCACAATGAGCAGTTCTTC.

The chain combines TRBV1 with TRBJ2-3; the table gives TRBD2 as D, unverified against the DNA. TRBV1 is deemed a pseudogene. CDR3 length equals 18 residues. The CDR3 nucleotides read TGCACCAGCAGATCCCTGCCCATAGCGGGTCGGCCCACAGATACGCAGTATTTT. Translating gives CTSRSLPIAGRPTDTQYF.

The chain's CDR3 is CASDSGVKTADKRYGYTF. DNA for the CDR3: TGTGCCAGCGACAGCGGGGTCAAGACAGCCGATAAACGCTATGGCTACACCTTC. This rearrangement joins TRBV4-2 to TRBJ1-2; weak D call: TRBD1 (5 bases). The V gene lost 8 bases and the J gene lost 4 bases, with 29 bases spanning the gap. This CDR3 contains 18 residues. Germline loops: CDR1 LGHNA, CDR2 YNFKEQ.

This clone was seen only once. CDR3 coding DNA: TGCGCCAGCAGCCAGGCCACAGATACGCAGTATTTT. Translation gives CASSQATDTQYF. This rearrangement joins TRBV4-1 to TRBJ2-3; D ambiguous. V lost 3 bases, J lost 2 bases, and 3 bases lay in between. Germline values: CDR1 MGHRA, CDR2 YSYEKL. This CDR3 has 12 amino acids.

The chain has TRBV27 and TRBJ2-5; D possibly corresponds to TRBD2 (5 bases). Between the trimmed V and J ends, which lost 2 bases and 1 base, there was a span of 8 bases. Germline V gives CDR1 MNHEY, CDR2 SMNVEV (reference sequence). The CDR3 has 14 amino acids. CDR3 loop: CASSLAGTQETQYF. In nucleotides, the CDR3 is TGTGCCAGCAGTTTAGCGGGTACCCAAGAGACCCAGTACTTC.

V is TRBV7-2 and J is TRBJ2-7; TRBD2 aligns across 12 bases. The CDR3 has 17 residues. The trim removed 1 base at V and 4 bases at J, leaving 8 bases unmatched. Germline CDR1 reads SGHTA; CDR2 reads FQGNSA. The CDR3 spells CASSLETSGSGLYEQYF. The DNA of the CDR3 is TGTGCCAGCAGCTTAGAGACTAGCGGGAGTGGGCTATACGAGCAGTACTTC.

V is TRBV11-3 and J is TRBJ1-2; 10 bases are a match to TRBD1. The ends lost 5 bases at V and 7 bases at J; junction bases unmatched: 7. The CDR3 spans 14 residues. Germline loops: CDR1 SGHNT, CDR2 YENEEA. In nucleotides, the CDR3 is TGTGCCAGCAGCCCGGGACAGGGGTGGATTGGCTACACCTTC. Translating gives CASSPGQGWIGYTF.

This chain links TRBV18 with TRBJ2-2; D call uncertain. The CDR3 has 15 residues. Germline V gives CDR1 KGHSH, CDR2 LQKENI. Trimming left V 2 bases short and J 5 bases short, with 12 bases between. The CDR3 DNA reads as TGTGCCAGCTCACCAATACCGACTGGTACCGGGGAGCTGTTTTTT. Translation gives CASSPIPTGTGELFF.

V gene TRBV28 combines with J gene TRBJ2-6; the D gene is possibly TRBD2 (5 bases). Trimming left V 6 bases short and J 2 bases short, with 8 bases between. The germline V gene encodes CDR1 MDHEN and CDR2 SYDVKM. The CDR3 runs to 14 residues. Here the CDR3 DNA reads TGTGCCAGCAGGGAGGAACCTGGGGCCAACGTCCTGACTTTC. It translates to CASREEPGANVLTF.

The V call is TRBV9, the J call TRBJ2-7, with 9 bases aligning to TRBD2. V was pared by 4 bases and J by 4 bases, with 6 bases of the junction left unmatched. CDR1 SGDLS and CDR2 YYNGEE come from the germline V gene. The CDR3 spans 14 residues. CDR3 loop: CASSPRLAGYEQYF. CDR3 coding DNA: TGTGCCAGCAGCCCCCGGCTAGCGGGGTACGAGCAGTACTTC. Variable domain in full (rest from reference TRBV9 and TRBJ2-7): DSGVTQTPKHLITATGQRVTLRCSPRSGDLSVYWYQQSLDQGLQFLIQYYNGEERAKGNILERFSAQQFPDLHSELNLSSLELGDSALYFCASSPRLAGYEQYFGPGTRLTVT.

The chain combines TRBV27 with TRBJ2-5; 9 nucleotides agree with TRBD2. Germline V gene sequence: CDR1 MNHEY, CDR2 SMNVEV (reference sequence). V lost 3 bases to trimming and J lost 5 bases; unmatched junction nucleotides: 10. The CDR3 has 16 amino acids. In DNA, the CDR3 is TGTGCCAGCAGTTTCCGGCGGGAGGGCCTTGGGGAGACCCAGTACTTC. It is translated as CASSFRREGLGETQYF.